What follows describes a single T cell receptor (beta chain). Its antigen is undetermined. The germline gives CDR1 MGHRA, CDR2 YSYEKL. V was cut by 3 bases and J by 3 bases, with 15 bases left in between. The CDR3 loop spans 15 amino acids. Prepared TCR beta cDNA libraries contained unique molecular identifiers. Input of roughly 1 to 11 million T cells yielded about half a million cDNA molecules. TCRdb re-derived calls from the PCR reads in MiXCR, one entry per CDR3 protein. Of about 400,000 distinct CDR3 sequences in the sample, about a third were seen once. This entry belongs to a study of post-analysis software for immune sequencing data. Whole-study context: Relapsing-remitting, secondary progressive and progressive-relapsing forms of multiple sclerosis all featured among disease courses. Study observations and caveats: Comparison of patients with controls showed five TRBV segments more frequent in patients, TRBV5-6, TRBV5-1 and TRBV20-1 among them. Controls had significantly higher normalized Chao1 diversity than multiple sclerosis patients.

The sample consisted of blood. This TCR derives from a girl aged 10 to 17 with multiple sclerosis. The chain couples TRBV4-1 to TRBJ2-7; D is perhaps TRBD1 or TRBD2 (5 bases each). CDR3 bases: TGCGCCAGCAGCCATATGATCGGGGACCGCTACGAGCAGTACTTC. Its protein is CASSHMIGDRYEQYF.